This entry lists 8 T cell receptor beta chains sequenced from one sample in a study of neurological immune-mediated disorders. TCRdb redid the calling of the 5' RACE reads with MiXCR, one entry per CDR3 protein. The data hold more than 20,000 distinct CDR3 sequences, with 2% to 2.5% observed a single time. Sequenced sample: PBMCs. Receptors were obtained from a woman aged 50 to 60 with multiple sclerosis.

This chain uses TRBV12-3 or TRBV12-4 with TRBJ2-4; 7 bases align to TRBD1. Germline trimming cut 6 bases from V and 1 base from J; bases unmatched to any gene: 3. The CDR3 length is 14 residues. The CDR3: CASSSTGAKNIQYF. The CDR3 DNA reads TGTGCCAGCAGCTCGACAGGGGCCAAAAACATTCAGTACTTC.

This clonotype was seen ten or more times. The chain carries TRBV20-1 and TRBJ2-5, with D tentatively TRBD1 or TRBD2 (5 bases each). This CDR3 spans 12 amino acids. V was pared by 3 bases and J by 5 bases, with 10 bases between. CDR1 is DFQATT and CDR2 is SNEGSKA in the germline V gene (reference sequence). The CDR3 here is CSASIEGETQYF. The DNA for the CDR3 is TGCAGTGCTAGCATTGAGGGGGAGACCCAGTACTTC.

The CDR3 here is CASRGRLSSEEKLFF. The DNA for the CDR3 is TGTGCCAGCAGGGGTAGACTATCAAGTGAGGAAAAACTGTTTTTT. The V call is TRBV5-8, the J call TRBJ1-4; the D is unclear. Germline V gene sequence: CDR1 SGHTS, CDR2 YDEGEE. The V and J ends lost 5 bases and 8 bases respectively, with 19 bases between them. The CDR3 sequence is 15 residues long.

This clonotype came up many times. The chain employs TRBV4-1 and TRBJ2-7, with a tentative D call TRBD1 (6 bases). The germline gives CDR1 MGHRA, CDR2 YSYEKL. CDR3 length equals 13 residues. Between the trimmed V and J ends, which lost 6 bases and 2 bases, there was a span of 11 bases. The chain's CDR3 is CASSRQETYEQYF. The DNA of the CDR3 is TGCGCCAGCAGTCGACAGGAGACCTACGAGCAGTACTTC.

This clonotype was recorded many times. The CDR3 protein is CASSLAGEPADTQYF. In DNA, the CDR3 is TGTGCCAGCAGTTTAGCGGGAGAGCCCGCAGATACGCAGTATTTT. The chain has TRBV6-6 and TRBJ2-3; TRBD2 matches at 9 bases. This CDR3 comprises 15 residues. The ends lost 4 bases at V and 4 bases at J; junction bases unmatched: 6. The germline gives CDR1 MNHNY, CDR2 SVGAGI (reference sequence).

This clonotype was counted ten times or more. The rearrangement links TRBV4-3 to TRBJ2-7; D may correspond to TRBD1 or TRBD2 (5 bases each). This CDR3 is 15 amino acids long. V was cut by 2 bases and J by 2 bases, with 13 bases left in between. Germline V lookup: CDR1 LGHNA, CDR2 YSLEER. The CDR3 sequence is CASSQYRDGPYEQYF. In nucleotides, the CDR3 is TGCGCCAGCAGCCAATACCGGGACGGACCCTACGAGCAGTACTTC.

In its sample, this clonotype was seen many times. The rearrangement links TRBV20-1 to TRBJ2-7; 7 bases align to TRBD1. The CDR3 length is 15 residues. J lost 4 bases, V lost 3 bases, and 12 bases had no gene match. Germline CDR1 is DFQATT and CDR2 is SNEGSKA (reference sequence). This CDR3 is CSASPRTGPLYEQYF. CDR3 bases: TGCAGTGCTAGCCCTCGGACAGGACCTCTTTACGAGCAGTACTTC.

This clonotype occurred many times. This sequence joins TRBV20-1 and TRBJ2-1; D is ambiguous. This CDR3 has 11 amino acids. Per germline, CDR1 DFQATT and CDR2 SNEGSKA (reference sequence). Trimming took off 4 bases at V and 11 bases at J, with 12 bases between the two ends. The CDR3 DNA follows: TGCAGTGCTATGACCCCGACACAGCAGTTCTTC. Translating it yields CSAMTPTQQFF.